This T cell receptor beta chain was sequenced during a study of identical twins' blood T cells. This clonotype was seen only a few times. The antigen is undetermined. TCRdb used MiXCR to reprocess the 5' RACE reads, holding one entry per CDR3 protein. The sample has 300,000 to 450,000 distinct CDR3 sequences, 28% seen once. From germline, CDR1 is DFQATT and CDR2 SNEGSKA (reference sequence). The CDR3 is made up of 14 amino acids. Trimming pared 3 bases from V and 0 bases from J, leaving 12 bases between. Whole-study results and caveats: V gene usage reportedly matched far better within twin pairs than unrelated donors.

This TCR derives from a woman aged 18 to 55 in good health. The V gene is TRBV20-1, the J gene TRBJ2-7, with D perhaps given as TRBD1 or TRBD2 (5 bases each). Sequenced material: PBMCs. The CDR3: CSASSPGTSYEQYF. CDR3 sequence (DNA): TGCAGTGCTAGTTCGCCAGGGACCTCCTACGAGCAGTACTTC.